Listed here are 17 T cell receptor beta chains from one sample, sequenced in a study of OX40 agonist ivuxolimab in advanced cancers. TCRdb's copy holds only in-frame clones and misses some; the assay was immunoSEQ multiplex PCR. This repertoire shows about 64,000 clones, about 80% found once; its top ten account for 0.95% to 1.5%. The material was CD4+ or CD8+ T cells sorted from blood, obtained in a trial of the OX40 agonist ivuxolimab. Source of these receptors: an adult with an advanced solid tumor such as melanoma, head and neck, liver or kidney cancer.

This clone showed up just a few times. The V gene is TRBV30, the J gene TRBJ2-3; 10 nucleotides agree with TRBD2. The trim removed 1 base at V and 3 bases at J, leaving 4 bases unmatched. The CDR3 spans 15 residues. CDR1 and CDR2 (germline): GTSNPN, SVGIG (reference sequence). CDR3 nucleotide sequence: TGTGCCTGGAGTGCACTAGCGGGGTCGACAGATACGCAGTATTTT. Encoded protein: CAWSALAGSTDTQYF.

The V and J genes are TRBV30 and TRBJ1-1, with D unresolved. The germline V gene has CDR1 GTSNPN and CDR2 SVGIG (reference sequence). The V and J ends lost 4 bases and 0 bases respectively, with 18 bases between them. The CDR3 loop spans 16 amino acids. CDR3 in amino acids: CAWKGFGERMNTEAFF. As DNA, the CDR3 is TGTGCCTGGAAAGGTTTCGGGGAACGGATGAACACTGAAGCTTTCTTT. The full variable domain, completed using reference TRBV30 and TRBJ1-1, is SQTIHQWPATLVQPVGSPLSLECTVEGTSNPNLYWYRQAAGRGLQLLFYSVGIGQISSEVPQNLSASRPQDRQFILSSKKLLLSDSGFYLCAWKGFGERMNTEAFFGQGTRLTVV.

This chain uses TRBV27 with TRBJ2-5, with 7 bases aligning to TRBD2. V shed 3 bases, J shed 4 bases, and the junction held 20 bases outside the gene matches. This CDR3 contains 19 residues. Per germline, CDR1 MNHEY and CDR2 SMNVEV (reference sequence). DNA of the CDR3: TGTGCCAGCAGTTTGCGTCTCCCCGGCGGCGGGAGTCGTAGAGAGACCCAGTACTTC. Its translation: CASSLRLPGGGSRRETQYF.

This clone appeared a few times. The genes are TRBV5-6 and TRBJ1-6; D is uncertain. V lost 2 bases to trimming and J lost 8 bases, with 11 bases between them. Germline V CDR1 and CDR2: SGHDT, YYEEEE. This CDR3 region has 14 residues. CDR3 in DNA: TGTGCCAGCAGCTTCCGGGATTCCTATTCACCCCTCCACTTT. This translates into CASSFRDSYSPLHF.

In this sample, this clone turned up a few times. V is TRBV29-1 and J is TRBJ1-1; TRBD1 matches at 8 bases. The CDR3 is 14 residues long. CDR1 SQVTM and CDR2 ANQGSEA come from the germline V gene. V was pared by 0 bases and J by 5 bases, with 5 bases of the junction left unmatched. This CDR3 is CSVEERQGITEAFF. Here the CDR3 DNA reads TGCAGCGTTGAAGAGCGACAGGGGATAACTGAAGCTTTCTTT. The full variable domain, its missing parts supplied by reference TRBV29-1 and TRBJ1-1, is SAVISQKPSRDICQRGTSLTIQCQVDSQVTMMFWYRQQPGQSLTLIATANQGSEATYESGFVIDKFPISRPNLTFSTLTVSNMSPEDSSIYLCSVEERQGITEAFFGQGTRLTVV.

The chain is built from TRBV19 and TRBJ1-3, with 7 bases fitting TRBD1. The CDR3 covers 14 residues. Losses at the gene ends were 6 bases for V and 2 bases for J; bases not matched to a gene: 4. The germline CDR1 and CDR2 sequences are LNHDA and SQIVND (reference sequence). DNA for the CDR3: TGTGCCAGTAGCGACGGGACAGCTGGAAACACCATATATTTT. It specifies CASSDGTAGNTIYF.

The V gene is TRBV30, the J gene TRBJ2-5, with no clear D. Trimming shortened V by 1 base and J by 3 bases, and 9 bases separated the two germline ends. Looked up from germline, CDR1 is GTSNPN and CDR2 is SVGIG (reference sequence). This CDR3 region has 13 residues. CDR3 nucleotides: TGTGCCTGGAGTGGCAGCACAAAAGAGACCCAGTACTTC. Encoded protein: CAWSGSTKETQYF. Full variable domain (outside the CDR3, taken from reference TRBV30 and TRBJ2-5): SQTIHQWPATLVQPVGSPLSLECTVEGTSNPNLYWYRQAAGRGLQLLFYSVGIGQISSEVPQNLSASRPQDRQFILSSKKLLLSDSGFYLCAWSGSTKETQYFGPGTRLLVL.

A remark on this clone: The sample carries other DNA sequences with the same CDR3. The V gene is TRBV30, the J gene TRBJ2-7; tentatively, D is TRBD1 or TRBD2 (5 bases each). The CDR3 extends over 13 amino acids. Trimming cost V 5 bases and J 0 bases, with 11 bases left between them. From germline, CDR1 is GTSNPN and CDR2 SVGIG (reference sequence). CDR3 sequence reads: CAWGDGASYEQYF. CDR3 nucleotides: TGTGCCTGGGGGGACGGAGCCTCCTACGAGCAGTACTTC.

The CDR3 is CASSSLTGSIAARNQPQHF. CDR3 nucleotide sequence: TGTGCCAGCAGTTCCTTGACAGGGAGTATTGCGGCGCGCAATCAGCCCCAGCATTTT. The chain has TRBV28 and TRBJ1-5; 7 positions agree with TRBD1. Looked up from germline, CDR1 is MDHEN and CDR2 is SYDVKM. V was pared by 4 bases and J by 2 bases, with 17 bases of the junction left unmatched. The CDR3 contains 19 residues.

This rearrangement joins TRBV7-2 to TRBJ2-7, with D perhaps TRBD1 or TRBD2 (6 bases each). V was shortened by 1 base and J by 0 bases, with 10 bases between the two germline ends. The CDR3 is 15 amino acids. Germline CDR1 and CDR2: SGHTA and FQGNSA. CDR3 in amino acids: CASSLEGGLSYEQYF. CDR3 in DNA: TGTGCCAGCAGCTTAGAGGGGGGACTCTCCTACGAGCAGTACTTC.

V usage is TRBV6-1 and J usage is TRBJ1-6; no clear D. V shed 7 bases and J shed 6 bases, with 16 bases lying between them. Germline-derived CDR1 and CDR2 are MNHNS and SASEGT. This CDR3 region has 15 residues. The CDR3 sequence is CASIIRQRSNSPLHF. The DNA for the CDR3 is TGTGCCAGCATAATCAGGCAGCGATCTAATTCACCCCTCCACTTT.

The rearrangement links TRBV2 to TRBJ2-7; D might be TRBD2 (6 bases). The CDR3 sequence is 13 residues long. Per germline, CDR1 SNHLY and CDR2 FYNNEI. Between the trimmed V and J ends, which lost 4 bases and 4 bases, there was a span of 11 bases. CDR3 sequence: CASSVGGAYEQYF. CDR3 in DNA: TGTGCCAGCAGTGTCGGCGGGGCTTACGAGCAGTACTTC.

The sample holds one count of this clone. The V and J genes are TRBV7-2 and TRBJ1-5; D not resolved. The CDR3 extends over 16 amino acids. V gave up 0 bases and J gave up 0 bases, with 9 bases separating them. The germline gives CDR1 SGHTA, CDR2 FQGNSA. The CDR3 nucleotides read TGTGCCAGCAGCTTAGCGCAGGCAGGTAGCAATCAGCCCCAGCATTTT. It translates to CASSLAQAGSNQPQHF.

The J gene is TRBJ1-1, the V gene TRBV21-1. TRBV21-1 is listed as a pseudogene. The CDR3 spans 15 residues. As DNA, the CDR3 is TGTGCCAGCAGCAAAGAGGGCAGCGTGAACACTGAAGCTTTCTTT. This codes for CASSKEGSVNTEAFF.

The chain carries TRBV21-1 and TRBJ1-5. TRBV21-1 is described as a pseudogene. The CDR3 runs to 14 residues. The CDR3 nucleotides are TGTGCCCGATCTTCGGACGGCCGGTATCAGCCCCAGCATTTT. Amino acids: CARSSDGRYQPQHF.

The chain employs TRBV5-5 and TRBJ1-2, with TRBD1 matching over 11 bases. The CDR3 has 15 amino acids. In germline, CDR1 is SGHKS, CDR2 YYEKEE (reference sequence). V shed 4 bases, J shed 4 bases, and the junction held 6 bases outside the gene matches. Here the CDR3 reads CASSLSGTGGYGYTF. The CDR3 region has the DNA TGTGCCAGCAGCCTGTCCGGGACAGGGGGCTATGGCTACACCTTC.

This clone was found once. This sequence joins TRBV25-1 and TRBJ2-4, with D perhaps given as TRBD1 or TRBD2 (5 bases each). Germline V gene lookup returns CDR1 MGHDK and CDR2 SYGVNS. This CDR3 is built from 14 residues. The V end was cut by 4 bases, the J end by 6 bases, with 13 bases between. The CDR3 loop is CASSVEGPLNIQYF. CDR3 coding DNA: TGTGCCAGCAGTGTTGAGGGGCCTCTAAACATTCAGTACTTC.